The 30 T cell receptor beta chains in this list originate from one sample, sequenced in a study of blood T cell repertoires in COVID-19. The method was immunoSEQ multiplex PCR; TCRdb's version includes in-frame clones alone and lacks a portion of them. The sample records roughly 190,000 clones, 94% being singletons. Source material: peripheral blood. The source is a young man with COVID-19, enrolled during active disease.

This sequence joins TRBV7-9 and TRBJ1-3, with D unresolved. This CDR3 comprises 16 residues. Trimming removed 3 bases at V and 4 bases at J, with 16 bases between. The germline CDR1 and CDR2 sequences are SEHNR and FQNEAQ (reference sequence). In DNA form, the CDR3 reads TGTGCCAGCAGCTTTCTTCCCGGGGAACTAGGAAACACCATATATTTT. This gives the protein CASSFLPGELGNTIYF. The variable domain in full, with the rest retrieved from reference TRBV7-9 and TRBJ1-3, is DTGVSQNPRHKITKRGQNVTFRCDPISEHNRLYWYRQTLGQGPEFLTYFQNEAQLEKSRLLSDRFSAERPKGSFSTLEIQRTEQGDSAMYLCASSFLPGELGNTIYFGEGSWLTVV.

This chain connects TRBV11-1 to TRBJ1-2; TRBD1 agrees at 7 bases. V trimming: 5 bases; J trimming: 5 bases; junction bases outside the gene matches: 5. Looked up from germline, CDR1 is SGHAT and CDR2 is FQDESV (reference sequence). The CDR3 is made up of 13 amino acids. The chain's CDR3 is CASSPGQWYGYTF. DNA of the CDR3: TGTGCCAGCAGCCCGGGACAGTGGTATGGCTACACCTTC.

On this clone itself: Relative to the germline gene, one junction end is altered; a read error may explain this. The chain couples TRBV3-1 (or the pseudogene TRBV3-2) to TRBJ1-2, with 12 bases aligning to TRBD1. CDR3 length: 13 residues. Germline V gene data show CDR1 as LGHDT and CDR2 as YNNKEL (reference sequence). Here the CDR3 DNA reads TGTGCCAGCAGCCAAAGATATGGGACAGGGGGCTGCTTC. It specifies CASSQRYGTGGCF.

This clone was seen a few times. V gene TRBV18 combines with J gene TRBJ2-1; TRBD1 matches at 8 bases. V lost 4 bases to trimming and J lost 8 bases; unmatched junction nucleotides: 10. This CDR3 comprises 15 residues. Germline CDR1 and CDR2: KGHSH and LQKENI. CDR3 coding DNA: TGTGCCAGCTCACTCATAGGACAGGGTGGTGATGAGCAGTTCTTC. The encoded protein is CASSLIGQGGDEQFF. Drawing the rest from reference TRBV18 and TRBJ2-1, the complete variable domain is NAGVMQNPRHLVRRRGQEARLRCSPMKGHSHVYWYRQLPEEGLKFMVYLQKENIIDESGMPKERFSAEFPKEGPSILRIQQVVRGDSAAYFCASSLIGQGGDEQFFGPGTRLTVL.

The gene calls are TRBV4-2 and TRBJ1-2, with 12 bases identical to TRBD1. J gave up 3 bases and V 3 bases, and 11 bases lay outside the gene matches. Germline CDR1 is LGHNA and CDR2 is YNFKEQ. This CDR3 is 18 amino acids long. This CDR3 reads CASSQPPGGTGGHYGYTF. The CDR3 bases are TGTGCCAGCAGCCAGCCCCCCGGGGGGACAGGGGGCCACTATGGCTACACCTTC.

The gene calls are TRBV21-1 and TRBJ1-5; TRBD1 reflects the table's D call only, with no check against the DNA. TRBV21-1 is a documented pseudogene. The CDR3 spans 14 residues. The CDR3 region has the DNA TGTGCCAACGTCCGGGACAGGAGTCATCAGCCCCAGCATTTT. Encoded protein: CANVRDRSHQPQHF.

Turning to this clone: Other DNA sequences in this sample translate to the same CDR3. The rearrangement uses TRBV18 and TRBJ1-1, with 9 positions matching TRBD1. The junction had 4 bases not matched to a gene; V was cut back by 3 bases and J by 5 bases. The CDR3 extends over 14 amino acids. CDR1 is KGHSH and CDR2 is LQKENI in the germline V gene. This chain's CDR3 is CASSPGQGGTEAFF. For the CDR3, the DNA is TGTGCCAGCTCACCGGGACAGGGAGGGACTGAAGCTTTCTTT.

V is TRBV2 and J is TRBJ2-2, with 8 nucleotides matching TRBD1. CDR3 length: 17 residues. Germline values: CDR1 SNHLY, CDR2 FYNNEI. The J segment lost 6 bases and the V segment lost 0 bases, leaving 9 bases of the junction unmatched. The chain's CDR3 is CASSEALLQGAAGELFF. CDR3 coding DNA: TGTGCCAGCAGTGAAGCGCTTCTTCAGGGGGCGGCCGGGGAGCTGTTTTTT.

The chain joins TRBV11-2 to TRBJ2-2; TRBD1 aligns across 10 bases. Germline values: CDR1 SGHAT, CDR2 FQNNGV. V lost 5 bases and J lost 4; bases outside the gene matches: 7. This CDR3 is built from 16 residues. CDR3: CASSPSWTGGTGELFF. CDR3 coding DNA: TGTGCCAGCAGCCCCTCTTGGACAGGGGGCACCGGGGAGCTGTTTTTT.

This clone was counted only a few times. The chain couples TRBV6-2 or TRBV6-3 to TRBJ1-5; 10 bases align to TRBD1. Losses at the gene ends were 2 bases for V and 2 bases for J; bases not matched to a gene: 9. Germline V lookup: CDR1 MNHEY, CDR2 SVGEGT. This CDR3 contains 18 residues. CDR3 amino acids: CASSYDGTGAPGNQPQHF. In DNA, the CDR3 is TGTGCCAGCAGTTACGACGGGACAGGGGCCCCGGGCAATCAGCCCCAGCATTTT.

The rearrangement links TRBV4-2 to TRBJ2-4; D is possibly TRBD2 (7 bases). This CDR3 comprises 15 residues. V was clipped by 0 bases and J by 5 bases, with 11 bases between them. Germline V CDR1 and CDR2: LGHNA, YNFKEQ. The CDR3, as DNA: TGTGCCAGCAGCCAAGAAGGGGGGGGCCAAAACATTCAGTACTTC. Residues: CASSQEGGGQNIQYF.

The chain carries TRBV12-3 or TRBV12-4 and TRBJ2-7, with D perhaps matching TRBD1 (5 bases). Trimming pared 3 bases from V and 7 bases from J, leaving 7 bases between. The CDR3 contains 11 residues. CDR3 nucleotide sequence: TGTGCCAGCAGTTTCCGGACAGAGCAGTACTTC. It is translated as CASSFRTEQYF.

A single count supports this clone. The chain is built from TRBV3-1 (or the pseudogene TRBV3-2) and TRBJ1-5, with D unclear. The V and J ends lost 1 base and 6 bases respectively, with 7 bases between them. There are 13 residues in the CDR3. Per germline, CDR1 LGHDT and CDR2 YNNKEL (reference sequence). The CDR3 sequence: CASSQGMSQPQHF. The CDR3 DNA sequence: TGTGCCAGCAGCCAAGGTATGAGTCAGCCCCAGCATTTT.

The J gene is TRBJ1-3, the V gene TRBV18; 8 bases agree with TRBD1. Germline V gives CDR1 KGHSH, CDR2 LQKENI. This CDR3 has 13 residues. V was pared by 4 bases and J by 7 bases, with 3 bases of the junction left unmatched. The CDR3 nucleotides read TGTGCCAGCTCACTGCGACAGGGGAACACCATATATTTT. This sequence encodes CASSLRQGNTIYF.

In the case of this clone: The same CDR3 can be traced to other DNA sequences in this sample. The chain combines TRBV2 with TRBJ1-2, with TRBD1 matching 10 bases. The germline V gene has CDR1 SNHLY and CDR2 FYNNEI. V lost 4 bases and J lost 2; bases outside the gene matches: 4. The CDR3 spans 15 residues. CDR3 sequence (DNA): TGTGCCAGCAGTGTTCCGGGACAGGGGAACTATGGCTACACCTTC. Translation: CASSVPGQGNYGYTF.

The chain employs TRBV18 and TRBJ1-4, with D unresolved. Trimming cost V 0 bases and J 3 bases, with 11 bases left between them. The CDR3 loop spans 16 amino acids. The germline CDR1 and CDR2 sequences are KGHSH and LQKENI. CDR3 nucleotide sequence: TGTGCCAGCTCACCACCGAACAAAGCGCCTAATGAAAAACTGTTTTTT. Protein: CASSPPNKAPNEKLFF.

This chain connects TRBV27 to TRBJ2-7; 9 bases are shared with TRBD2. The CDR3 sequence is 16 residues long. The junction had 8 bases not matched to a gene; V was cut back by 2 bases and J by 3 bases. The germline V gene has CDR1 MNHEY and CDR2 SMNVEV (reference sequence). This chain's CDR3 is CASSLAAGGSIYEQYF. The CDR3 DNA follows: TGTGCCAGCAGTTTAGCAGCGGGGGGCAGTATCTACGAGCAGTACTTC.

J is TRBJ1-4 and V is TRBV5-4; the D gene is possibly TRBD1 (6 bases). Germline-derived CDR1 and CDR2 are SGHNT and YYREEE (reference sequence). The CDR3 is 16 residues long. V was trimmed by 4 bases and J by 0 bases, leaving 13 bases between them. The CDR3 reads CASSPGQTSTNEKLFF. CDR3 nucleotide sequence: TGTGCCAGCAGCCCAGGACAGACATCAACTAATGAAAAACTGTTTTTT.

This chain connects TRBV9 to TRBJ1-1; TRBD1 matches 7 bases. CDR3 length: 14 amino acids. V was pared by 4 bases and J by 1 base, with 4 bases of the junction left unmatched. Per germline, CDR1 SGDLS and CDR2 YYNGEE. Here the CDR3 reads CASSTGTANTEAFF. The CDR3 nucleotides are TGTGCCAGCAGCACCGGGACAGCGAACACTGAAGCTTTCTTT.

This clone came up once. This chain uses TRBV19 with TRBJ1-2; TRBD1 matches at 10 bases. After removal of 6 bases from V and 3 bases from J, the junction contained 10 bases not matched to a gene. The CDR3 runs 16 residues. Germline CDR1 reads LNHDA; CDR2 reads SQIVND (reference sequence). CDR3 sequence (DNA): TGTGCCAGTAGGGGTCCGGGACAGGGGAAGGACTATGGCTACACCTTC. Protein sequence: CASRGPGQGKDYGYTF.

The chain employs TRBV15 and TRBJ2-5, with TRBD1 as a possible D gene (6 bases). Trimming took 0 bases from V and 2 from J, leaving 13 bases between them. The V gene's germline CDR1 is LNHNV and CDR2 YYDKDF (reference sequence). The CDR3 has 16 amino acids. The CDR3 coding sequence is TGTGCCACCAGCAGAGATCTCAGGGGTGGTCAAGAGACCCAGTACTTC. Translation gives CATSRDLRGGQETQYF.

The V call is TRBV12-3 or TRBV12-4, the J call TRBJ1-1; tentatively, D is TRBD1 (6 bases). This CDR3 has 13 amino acids. The V gene lost 8 bases and the J gene lost 0 bases, with 10 bases spanning the gap. The chain's CDR3 is CASGTQMNTEAFF. The CDR3 DNA sequence: TGTGCCAGCGGGACACAGATGAACACTGAAGCTTTCTTT.

The rearrangement joins TRBV4-1 to TRBJ2-7, with 7 bases fitting TRBD1. CDR3 length: 15 residues. Germline lookup yields CDR1 MGHRA and CDR2 YSYEKL. J was trimmed by 1 base and V by 1 base; bases with no gene match: 4. The CDR3 sequence is CASSQGRDRSYEQYF. As DNA, the CDR3 is TGCGCCAGCAGCCAAGGCCGGGACAGATCCTACGAGCAGTACTTC.

The rearrangement links TRBV30 to TRBJ2-7; possibly TRBD1 for D (6 bases). This CDR3 has 13 residues. Germline CDR1 and CDR2: GTSNPN and SVGIG (reference sequence). V lost 0 bases to trimming and J lost 3 bases, with 9 bases between them. The DNA of the CDR3 is TGTGCCTGGAGTGTTACAGGGTACTACGAGCAGTACTTC. Its protein product is CAWSVTGYYEQYF.

The rearrangement uses TRBV6-5 and TRBJ2-7; the D gene is possibly TRBD1 (5 bases). Germline V gives CDR1 MNHEY, CDR2 SVGAGI. The CDR3 extends over 13 amino acids. With 5 bases removed from V and 6 bases from J, the gap between germline ends came to 14 bases. CDR3 DNA sequence: TGTGCCAGCAGTAGACTTCAGGGTGCCGAGCAGTACTTC. As protein: CASSRLQGAEQYF.

The rearrangement links TRBV5-1 to TRBJ2-3, with a tentative D call TRBD1 (6 bases). V was pared by 3 bases and J by 4 bases, with 12 bases between. The CDR3 extends over 14 amino acids. Per germline, CDR1 SGHRS and CDR2 YFSETQ. This CDR3 is CASSSTGWADTQYF. CDR3 coding DNA: TGCGCCAGCAGCTCTACAGGGTGGGCAGATACGCAGTATTTT. Variable domain in full (rest from reference TRBV5-1 and TRBJ2-3): KAGVTQTPRYLIKTRGQQVTLSCSPISGHRSVSWYQQTPGQGLQFLFEYFSETQRNKGNFPGRFSGRQFSNSRSEMNVSTLELGDSALYLCASSSTGWADTQYFGPGTRLTVL.

The gene calls are TRBV10-2 and TRBJ2-7; TRBD1 matches at 7 bases. This CDR3 contains 14 residues. Germline V gene data show CDR1 as WSHSY and CDR2 as SAAADI. V was clipped by 6 bases and J by 1 base; unmatched bases: 6. The CDR3 DNA is TGCGCCAGCAGACCAGGGGGATTTTCCTACGAGCAGTACTTC. Translated: CASRPGGFSYEQYF.

The chain has TRBV13 and TRBJ2-2; TRBD2 matches 13 bases. Per the germline V gene, CDR1 is PRHDT and CDR2 is FYEKMQ (reference sequence). V trimming: 0 bases; J trimming: 1 base; junction bases outside the gene matches: 5. The CDR3 spans 19 residues. This CDR3 is CASSLGPGTSGVNTGELFF. The DNA for the CDR3 is TGTGCCAGCAGCTTAGGCCCCGGGACTAGCGGGGTGAACACCGGGGAGCTGTTTTTT.

V and J are TRBV5-6 and TRBJ1-2, with 8 nucleotides matching TRBD1. The V gene end was trimmed by 3 bases and the J gene end by 8 bases; junction bases not matched to a gene: 6. Germline V gives CDR1 SGHDT, CDR2 YYEEEE. The CDR3 covers 13 residues. The CDR3 sequence: CASSSGQGGGYTF. For the CDR3, the DNA is TGTGCCAGCAGCTCTGGACAGGGCGGAGGCTACACCTTC.

V is TRBV7-9 and J is TRBJ2-1; TRBD2 matches at 10 bases. From germline, CDR1 is SEHNR and CDR2 FQNEAQ (reference sequence). This CDR3 is built from 15 residues. Trimming removed 5 bases from V and 8 bases from J; junction bases left unmatched: 9. CDR3 sequence (DNA): TGTGCCAGCAGCCCCCGAGCGGGGGGGTGGGATGAGCAGTTCTTC. It translates to CASSPRAGGWDEQFF. Drawing the rest from reference TRBV7-9 and TRBJ2-1, the complete variable domain is DTGVSQNPRHKITKRGQNVTFRCDPISEHNRLYWYRQTLGQGPEFLTYFQNEAQLEKSRLLSDRFSAERPKGSFSTLEIQRTEQGDSAMYLCASSPRAGGWDEQFFGPGTRLTVL.